These 10 T cell receptor beta chains were sequenced from one sample in a study of vaccination and CD4 T cells after COVID-19. In TCRdb, the PCR reads were re-called with MiXCR into one record per CDR3 protein. The table lists 25,000 to 35,000 distinct CDR3 sequences, 50% of them singletons, with under 6% in the top ten. This sample's time point: late sampling 161 to 241 days after vaccination in a few convalescent patients. Sequences were derived from CD4+ T cells from blood, sampled about 7 months after SARS-CoV-2 vaccination. These receptors all come from a human donor who had recovered from COVID-19.

J is TRBJ2-7 and V is TRBV18; 12 bases are shared with TRBD2. Germline loops: CDR1 KGHSH, CDR2 LQKENI. The V segment lost 4 bases and the J segment 2 bases; nucleotides outside the gene matches: 3. The CDR3 is made up of 15 amino acids. The CDR3 DNA follows: TGTGCCAGCTCACTGACTAGCGGGAGCACCTACGAGCAGTACTTC. Translation gives CASSLTSGSTYEQYF. Drawing the rest from reference TRBV18 and TRBJ2-7, the complete variable domain is NAGVMQNPRHLVRRRGQEARLRCSPMKGHSHVYWYRQLPEEGLKFMVYLQKENIIDESGMPKERFSAEFPKEGPSILRIQQVVRGDSAAYFCASSLTSGSTYEQYFGPGTRLTVT.

The chain has TRBV20-1 and TRBJ1-4; no clear D gene. Germline V gene lookup returns CDR1 DFQATT and CDR2 SNEGSKA (reference sequence). The CDR3 spans 14 residues. The V gene lost 1 base and the J gene lost 0 bases, with 6 bases spanning the gap. The CDR3 sequence: CSARGQATNEKLFF. In DNA, the CDR3 is TGCAGTGCTAGAGGTCAGGCAACTAATGAAAAACTGTTTTTT.

The chain couples TRBV7-3 to TRBJ2-2; D is uncertain. Per germline, CDR1 SGHTA and CDR2 FQGTGA. V was shortened by 5 bases and J by 7 bases, with 14 bases between the two germline ends. The CDR3 is 14 amino acids. Here the CDR3 DNA reads TGTGCCAGCAGCCCCAGATGGGAACACGGGGAGCTGTTTTTT. The encoded protein is CASSPRWEHGELFF.

This clonotype was detected only once. J is TRBJ2-7 and V is TRBV24-1, with D perhaps TRBD2 (6 bases). Trimming removed 9 bases at V and 6 bases at J, with 11 bases between. CDR1 is KGHDR and CDR2 is SFDVKD in the germline V gene. The CDR3 has 11 residues. Written as DNA, the CDR3 is TGTGCCACCGAGGACGGGGGCGAGCAGTACTTC. The encoded protein is CATEDGGEQYF.

This clonotype occurred a few times. The chain joins TRBV20-1 to TRBJ2-3; maybe TRBD2 (5 bases). The CDR3 length is 15 residues. V shed 7 bases and J shed 5 bases, with 22 bases lying between them. Germline V CDR1 and CDR2: DFQATT, SNEGSKA (reference sequence). CDR3 coding DNA: TGCAGTGTCAGCTTGGGCTACGGGAATGAAGATACGCAGTATTTT. Its protein product is CSVSLGYGNEDTQYF.

There are a few counts of this clonotype. The genes are TRBV20-1 and TRBJ2-1; the D gene is possibly TRBD2 (5 bases). CDR3 length equals 13 residues. The germline gives CDR1 DFQATT, CDR2 SNEGSKA (reference sequence). V gave up 1 base and J gave up 8 bases, with 12 bases separating them. For the CDR3, the DNA is TGCAGTGCTAGAGTTCCGGACTCCCATGAGCAGTTCTTC. Its translation is CSARVPDSHEQFF.

The gene calls are TRBV6-6 and TRBJ2-5, with TRBD1 as a possible D gene (6 bases). V was trimmed by 6 bases and J by 7 bases, leaving 12 bases between them. Germline CDR1 is MNHNY and CDR2 is SVGAGI (reference sequence). CDR3 length equals 12 residues. DNA for the CDR3: TGTGCCAGCAGCTACGTAGGGGGGACCCAGTACTTC. It yields the protein CASSYVGGTQYF.

J is TRBJ2-1 and V is TRBV27; 9 bases fit TRBD1. This CDR3 has 16 amino acids. The V and J ends lost 3 bases and 1 base, in that order; junction bases with no gene match: 4. The germline gives CDR1 MNHEY, CDR2 SMNVEV (reference sequence). The CDR3 sequence is CASSFLGQGSYNEQFF. The CDR3 nucleotides are TGTGCCAGCAGTTTCCTAGGACAGGGGTCCTACAATGAGCAGTTCTTC.

This clonotype showed up just once. The chain employs TRBV27 and TRBJ2-1; D may be TRBD2 (6 bases). CDR3 length: 13 amino acids. The V and J ends lost 2 bases and 7 bases respectively, with 9 bases between them. The germline V gene encodes CDR1 MNHEY and CDR2 SMNVEV (reference sequence). CDR3: CASSLREYNEQFF. The CDR3 bases are TGTGCCAGCAGTTTACGGGAGTATAATGAGCAGTTCTTC.

This clonotype was counted only a few times. V usage is TRBV7-2 and J usage is TRBJ2-5; 11 positions match TRBD2. Germline CDR1 is SGHTA and CDR2 is FQGNSA. Trimming at V came to 5 bases and at J to 2 bases, leaving 7 bases not matched to a gene. This CDR3 region has 16 residues. CDR3 DNA: TGTGCCAGCAGCATAGGGACTAGCGGTGGACAAGAGACCCAGTACTTC. Translation: CASSIGTSGGQETQYF.